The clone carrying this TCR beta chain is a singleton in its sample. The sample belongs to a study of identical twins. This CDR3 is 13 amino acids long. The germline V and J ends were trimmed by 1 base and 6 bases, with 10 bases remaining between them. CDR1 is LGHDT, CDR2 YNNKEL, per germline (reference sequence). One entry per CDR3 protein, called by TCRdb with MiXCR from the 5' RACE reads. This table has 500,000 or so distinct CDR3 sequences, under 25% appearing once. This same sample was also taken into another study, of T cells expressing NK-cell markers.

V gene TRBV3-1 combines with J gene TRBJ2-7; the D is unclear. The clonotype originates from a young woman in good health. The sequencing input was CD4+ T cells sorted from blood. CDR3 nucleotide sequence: TGTGCCAGCAGCCAAGGCATGAGGACCGAGCAGTACTTC. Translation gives CASSQGMRTEQYF.